This TCR beta chain is from a study of radiation and T cells in renal cell carcinoma. CDR1 is SNHLY, CDR2 FYNNEI, per germline. CDR3 length equals 15 residues. V shed 4 bases and J shed 0 bases, with 10 bases lying between them. Sequencing used immunoSEQ multiplex PCR; TCRdb keeps in-frame clones, though not all of them. The table records approximately 150,000 clones, 75% to 90% of them present only once. Study-wide points: Baseline intratumoral clonotype presence is unknown without pretreatment biopsies. Top tumor clonotypes rose in blood 2 weeks post-radiation, then contracted.

Noted time point: blood 4 weeks post-SBRT, at nephrectomy. Treatment meaning: 15 Gy SBRT to primary tumor, nephrectomy 4 weeks later. After SBRT, blood was collected at 2 and 4 weeks, plus baseline. The tumor was a clear cell renal cell carcinoma. On this clone itself: The antigen remains undetermined.

This receptor was identified in a woman in her forties or fifties with renal cell carcinoma. The gene calls are TRBV2 and TRBJ1-5; D might be TRBD1 (6 bases). The material sequenced was blood, taken from a patient whose treatment included radiotherapy and nephrectomy. CDR3 bases: TGTGCCAGCAGTGGGACAGCTAATAGCAATCAGCCCCAGCATTTT. It encodes CASSGTANSNQPQHF.